The text below deals with one T cell receptor (beta chain). V trimming: 0 bases; J trimming: 4 bases; junction bases outside the gene matches: 3. Germline V gene data show CDR1 as SGHRS and CDR2 as YFSETQ. The CDR3 runs 16 residues. This record comes from a study of blood T cell repertoires in COVID-19. At the level of the study: COVID-19 samples collected from the United States, Italy and Spain covered acute and convalescent phases. The cDNA or gDNA used as material had been derived from T cells, B-cell-depleted T cells, or PBMCs.

In the authors' workflow: Scientists estimated how many nucleated cells there were by amplifying reference gene primers. Clones were read by immunoSEQ multiplex PCR, and TCRdb kept only the in-frame ones, dropping some. For V, J and clone size, that table is used; D and trimming come from the DNA. The data hold about 40,000 clones, with about 88% observed a single time. The sequenced sample consisted of peripheral blood. This TCR came from a man between 50 and 59 years old in a cohort sampled during active COVID-19. This chain connects TRBV5-1 to TRBJ2-1; TRBD2 agrees at 11 bases. CDR3 nucleotide sequence: TGCGCCAGCAGCTTGGTGGCTAGCGGGGGGTACAATGAGCAGTTCTTC. Residues: CASSLVASGGYNEQFF. Full variable domain (missing parts from reference TRBV5-1 and TRBJ2-1): KAGVTQTPRYLIKTRGQQVTLSCSPISGHRSVSWYQQTPGQGLQFLFEYFSETQRNKGNFPGRFSGRQFSNSRSEMNVSTLELGDSALYLCASSLVASGGYNEQFFGPGTRLTVL.